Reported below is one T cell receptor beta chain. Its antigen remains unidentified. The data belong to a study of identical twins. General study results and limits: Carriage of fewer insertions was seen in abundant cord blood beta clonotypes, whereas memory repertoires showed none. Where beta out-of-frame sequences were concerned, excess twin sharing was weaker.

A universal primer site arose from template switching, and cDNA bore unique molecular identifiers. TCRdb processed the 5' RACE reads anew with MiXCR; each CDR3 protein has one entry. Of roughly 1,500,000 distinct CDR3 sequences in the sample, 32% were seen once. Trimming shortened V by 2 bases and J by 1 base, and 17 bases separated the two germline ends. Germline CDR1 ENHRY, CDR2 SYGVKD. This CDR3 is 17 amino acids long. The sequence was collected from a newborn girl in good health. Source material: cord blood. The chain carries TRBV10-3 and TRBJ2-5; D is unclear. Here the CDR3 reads CAISEPMRRTVQETQYF. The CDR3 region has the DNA TGTGCCATCAGTGAGCCGATGCGGCGCACGGTCCAAGAGACCCAGTACTTC.